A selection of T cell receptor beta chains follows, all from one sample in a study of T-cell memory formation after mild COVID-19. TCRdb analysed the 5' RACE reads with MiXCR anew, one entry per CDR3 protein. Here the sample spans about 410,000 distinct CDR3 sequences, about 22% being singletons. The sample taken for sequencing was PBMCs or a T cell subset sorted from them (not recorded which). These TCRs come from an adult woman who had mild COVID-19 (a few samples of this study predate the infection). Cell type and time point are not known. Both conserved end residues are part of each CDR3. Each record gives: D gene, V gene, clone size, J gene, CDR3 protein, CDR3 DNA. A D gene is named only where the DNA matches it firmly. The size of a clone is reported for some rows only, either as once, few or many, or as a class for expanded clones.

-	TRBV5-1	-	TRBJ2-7	CASSLEASSYEQYF	TGCGCCAGCAGCTTGGAGGCTAGCTCCTACGAGCAGTACTTC
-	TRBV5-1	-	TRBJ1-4	CASSPGQREKLFF	TGCGCCAGCAGCCCTGGACAGCGAGAAAAACTGTTTTTT
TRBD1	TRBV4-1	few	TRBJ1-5	CASSQTGFSNQPQHF	TGCGCCAGCAGCCAGACAGGGTTCAGCAATCAGCCCCAGCATTTT
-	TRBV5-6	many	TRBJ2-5	CASSLRRETQYF	TGTGCCAGCAGCCTCCGCAGGGAGACCCAGTACTTC
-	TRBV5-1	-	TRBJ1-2	CASSLLSGDKGYGYTF	TGCGCCAGCAGCTTGTTATCAGGGGATAAGGGCTATGGCTACACCTTC
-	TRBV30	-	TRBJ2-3	CAWKATSTKGDTQYF	TGTGCCTGGAAGGCCACTAGCACAAAAGGGGATACGCAGTATTTT
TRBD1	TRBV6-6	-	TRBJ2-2	CASLSRDRVGGELFF	TGTGCCAGCCTATCCCGGGACAGGGTTGGCGGGGAGCTGTTTTTT
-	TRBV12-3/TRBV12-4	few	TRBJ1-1	CASTSPPGTEAFF	TGTGCCAGCACCTCCCCTCCGGGTACTGAAGCTTTCTTT
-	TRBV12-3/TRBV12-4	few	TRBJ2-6	CASASGANVLTF	TGTGCCAGTGCCTCTGGGGCCAACGTCCTGACTTTC
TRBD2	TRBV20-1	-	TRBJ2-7	CSARSSGSYEQYF	TGCAGTGCTAGATCCAGCGGGAGCTACGAGCAGTACTTC
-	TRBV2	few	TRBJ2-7	CASSERGPGPYEQYF	TGTGCCAGCAGTGAACGGGGACCGGGTCCCTACGAGCAGTACTTC
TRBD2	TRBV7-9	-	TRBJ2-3	CATFKRGVSTQYF	TGTGCCACCTTTAAGCGGGGGGTTAGTACGCAGTATTTT
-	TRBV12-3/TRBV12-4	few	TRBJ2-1	CASTYSGEYNEQFF	TGTGCCAGCACTTACAGTGGGGAGTACAATGAGCAGTTCTTC
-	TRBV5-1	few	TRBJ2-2	CASSLLQVPTGELFF	TGCGCCAGCAGCTTGCTCCAGGTCCCCACCGGGGAGCTGTTTTTT
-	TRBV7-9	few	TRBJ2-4	CASSLLASKNIQYF	TGTGCCAGCAGCTTACTTGCGAGCAAAAACATTCAGTACTTC
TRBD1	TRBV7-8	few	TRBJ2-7	CASSWTGDEQYF	TGTGCCAGCAGCTGGACAGGGGATGAGCAGTACTTC
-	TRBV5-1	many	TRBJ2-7	CASSRTSSYEQYF	TGCGCCAGCAGTCGGACATCCTCCTACGAGCAGTACTTC
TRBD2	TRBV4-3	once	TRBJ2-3	CASRTGTRSTDTQYF	TGCGCCAGCAGAACCGGGACTAGGAGCACAGATACGCAGTATTTT
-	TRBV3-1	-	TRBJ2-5	CASSQGRRQETQYF	TGTGCCAGCAGCCAAGGCCGACGCCAAGAGACCCAGTACTTC
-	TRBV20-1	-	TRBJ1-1	CSARANPPRQVNTEAFF	TGCAGTGCTAGAGCTAATCCCCCAAGACAGGTGAACACTGAAGCTTTCTTT
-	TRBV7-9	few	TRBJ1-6	CASSADSYNSPLHF	TGTGCCAGCAGCGCGGACAGCTATAATTCACCCCTCCACTTT
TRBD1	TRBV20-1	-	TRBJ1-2	CSARVDRGFHGYTF	TGCAGTGCTAGAGTTGACAGGGGTTTTCATGGCTACACCTTC
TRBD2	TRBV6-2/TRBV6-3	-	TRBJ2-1	CASSYRLAGAFF	TGTGCCAGCAGTTACCGGCTAGCGGGAGCGTTCTTC
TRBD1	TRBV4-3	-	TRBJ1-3	CASSQAGTGGNTIYF	TGCGCCAGCAGCCAGGCCGGGACAGGGGGAAACACCATATATTTT
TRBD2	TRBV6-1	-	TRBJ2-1	CASSEYLAGGAYNEQFF	TGTGCCAGCAGTGAATATCTAGCGGGGGGGGCCTACAATGAGCAGTTCTTC
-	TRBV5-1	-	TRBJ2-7	CASSLSSPGAYEQYF	TGCGCCAGCAGCTTGAGCTCGCCAGGGGCCTACGAGCAGTACTTC
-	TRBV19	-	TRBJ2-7	CASSTGINDEQYF	TGTGCCAGTAGTACAGGGATTAACGACGAGCAGTACTTC
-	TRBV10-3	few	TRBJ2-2	CAISGQGLTGELFF	TGTGCCATCAGTGGACAGGGACTCACCGGGGAGCTGTTTTTT
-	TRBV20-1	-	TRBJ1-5	CSAGRGEYSNQPQHF	TGCAGTGCTGGAAGGGGGGAGTATAGCAATCAGCCCCAGCATTTT
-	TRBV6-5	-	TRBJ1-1	CASSSRQLPNTEAFF	TGTGCCAGCAGCTCCCGACAGCTCCCGAACACTGAAGCTTTCTTT